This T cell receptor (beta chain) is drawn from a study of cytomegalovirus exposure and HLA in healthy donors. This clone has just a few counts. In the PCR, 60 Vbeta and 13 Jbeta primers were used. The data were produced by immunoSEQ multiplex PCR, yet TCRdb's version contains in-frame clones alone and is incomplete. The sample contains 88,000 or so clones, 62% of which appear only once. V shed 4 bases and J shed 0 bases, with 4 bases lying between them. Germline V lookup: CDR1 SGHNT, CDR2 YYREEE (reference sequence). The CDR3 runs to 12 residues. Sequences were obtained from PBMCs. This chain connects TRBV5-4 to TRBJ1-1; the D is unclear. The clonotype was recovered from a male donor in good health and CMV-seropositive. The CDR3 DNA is TGTGCCAGCAGCACAATGAACACTGAAGCTTTCTTT. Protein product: CASSTMNTEAFF.